The TCR beta chain described here comes from a study of blood T cell repertoires in COVID-19. Study-wide context: Acute and convalescent COVID-19 specimens originated in the United States, Italy and Spain.

In the original processing: Nucleated cell number was recorded as an estimate derived from reference gene primer amplification. Assay: immunoSEQ multiplex PCR; the TCRdb copy retains only in-frame clones and omits some. V and J calls and clone size are as listed in that table; D and trimming were resolved from the DNA. The data contain some 140,000 clones, about 80% of them singletons. Germline V CDR1 and CDR2: LNHDA, SQIVND (reference sequence). This CDR3 has 14 residues. V was trimmed by 3 bases and J by 1 base, leaving 9 bases between them. Sequencing input: peripheral blood. The rearrangement uses TRBV19 and TRBJ2-5; D gene uncertain. The TCR comes from a human donor in a cohort sampled during active COVID-19. The DNA for the CDR3 is TGTGCCAGTAGTATCGCAAGTAGCCAAGAGACCCAGTACTTC. This gives the protein CASSIASSQETQYF. The whole variable domain, filled in from reference TRBV19 and TRBJ2-5, reads DGGITQSPKYLFRKEGQNVTLSCEQNLNHDAMYWYRQDPGQGLRLIYYSQIVNDFQKGDIAEGYSVSREKKESFPLTVTSAQKNPTAFYLCASSIASSQETQYFGPGTRLLVL.